This T cell receptor beta chain was obtained from a study of response to subunit inactivated influenza vaccine (dated by TCRdb to 2017 to 2018). The study in broad terms: To follow how T cells responded to a trivalent subunit inactivated influenza vaccine, the researchers relied on deep quantitative profiling of the T cell receptor repertoire. The full study reports these points: It was suggested by the authors that each seasonal influenza vaccination may recruit only a limited number of new T cells.

Of note for this clonotype: What antigen it recognizes has not been identified. Base qualities are not recorded, but no much larger clone differs from it by a single base.

The library was made by RT-PCR. TCRdb shows the sequencer as Illumina HiSeq 2500. The raw public data were reprocessed by TCRdb itself: fastp quality trimming at Q25, MiXCR clonotype calling, in-frame beta chains only. Duplicate CDR3 protein sequences are folded into a single record with the most common DNA and genes. Counted in this sample were under 550,000 distinct CDR3 sequences; approximately 7.3% of them appeared once. About an eighth of the sample goes to the ten largest clones. As encoded in the germline V gene, CDR1 is KGHDR while CDR2 is SFDVKD. Trimming takes 1 base from V and 5 bases from J, and the germline ends sit 7 bases apart. Including the terminal cysteine and phenylalanine, the CDR3 comprises 14 residues. Just CDR3 DNA is preserved here, 42 bases in frame from base 1.

The chain is made from TRBV24-1 and TRBJ2-2; the D gene is unclear. The receptor was derived from a man between 50 and 69 years old who received an inactivated influenza vaccine. Donor details come from another sample of the same person, matched by shared clones. Material: PBMCs from blood, obtained 23 to 25 months after vaccination. The CDR3 has the sequence CATSDFWGTGELFF. The sequence in DNA is TGTGCCACCAGTGATTTTTGGGGAACCGGGGAGCTGTTTTTT.